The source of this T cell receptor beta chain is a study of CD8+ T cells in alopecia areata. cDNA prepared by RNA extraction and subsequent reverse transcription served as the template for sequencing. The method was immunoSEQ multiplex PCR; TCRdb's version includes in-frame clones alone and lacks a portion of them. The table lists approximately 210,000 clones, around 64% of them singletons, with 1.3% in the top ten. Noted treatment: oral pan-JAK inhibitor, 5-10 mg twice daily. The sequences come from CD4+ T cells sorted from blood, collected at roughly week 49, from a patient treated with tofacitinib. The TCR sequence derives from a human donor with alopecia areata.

CDR3 DNA: TGTGCCAGCAGTCCTTCGGGACAGGGATACAATGAGCAGTTCTTC. Amino acid sequence: CASSPSGQGYNEQFF. This chain connects TRBV27 to TRBJ2-1; the match to TRBD1 covers 9 bases. Looked up from germline, CDR1 is MNHEY and CDR2 is SMNVEV (reference sequence). Losses at the gene ends were 5 bases for V and 4 bases for J; bases not matched to a gene: 6. CDR3 length equals 15 residues.